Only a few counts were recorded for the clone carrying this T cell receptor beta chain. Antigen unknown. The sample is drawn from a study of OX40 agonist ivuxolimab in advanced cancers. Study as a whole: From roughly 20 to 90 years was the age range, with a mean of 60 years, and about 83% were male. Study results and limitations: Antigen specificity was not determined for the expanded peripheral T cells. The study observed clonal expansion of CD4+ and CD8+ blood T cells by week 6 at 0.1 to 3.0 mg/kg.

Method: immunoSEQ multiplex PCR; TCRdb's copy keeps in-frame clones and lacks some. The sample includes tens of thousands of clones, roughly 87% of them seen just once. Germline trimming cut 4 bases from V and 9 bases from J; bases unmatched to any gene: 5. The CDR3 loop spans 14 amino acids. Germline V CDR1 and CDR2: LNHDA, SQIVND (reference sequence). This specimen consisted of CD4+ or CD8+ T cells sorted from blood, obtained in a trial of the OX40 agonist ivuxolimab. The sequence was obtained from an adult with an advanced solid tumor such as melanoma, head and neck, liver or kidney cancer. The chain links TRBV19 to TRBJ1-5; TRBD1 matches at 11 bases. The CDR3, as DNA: TGTGCCAGTAGTACCGGGACAGGGGGTATGCCCCAGCATTTT. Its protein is CASSTGTGGMPQHF.